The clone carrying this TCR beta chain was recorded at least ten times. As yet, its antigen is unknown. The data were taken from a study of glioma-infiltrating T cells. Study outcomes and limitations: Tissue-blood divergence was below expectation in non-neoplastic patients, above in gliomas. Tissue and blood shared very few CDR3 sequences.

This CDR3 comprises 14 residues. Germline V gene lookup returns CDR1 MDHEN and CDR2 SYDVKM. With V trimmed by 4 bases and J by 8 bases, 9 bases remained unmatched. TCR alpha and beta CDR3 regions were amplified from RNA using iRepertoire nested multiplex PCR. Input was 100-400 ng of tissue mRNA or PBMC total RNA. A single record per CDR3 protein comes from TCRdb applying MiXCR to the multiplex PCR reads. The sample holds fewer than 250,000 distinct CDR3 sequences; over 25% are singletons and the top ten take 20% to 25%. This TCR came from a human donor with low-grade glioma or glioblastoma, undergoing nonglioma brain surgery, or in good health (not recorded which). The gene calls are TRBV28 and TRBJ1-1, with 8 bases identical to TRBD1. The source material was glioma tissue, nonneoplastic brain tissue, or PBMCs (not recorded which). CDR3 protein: CASSYPGTGDEAFF. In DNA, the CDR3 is TGTGCCAGCAGTTACCCCGGGACAGGAGACGAAGCTTTCTTT. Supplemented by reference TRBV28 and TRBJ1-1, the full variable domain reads DVKVTQSSRYLVKRTGEKVFLECVQDMDHENMFWYRQDPGLGLRLIYFSYDVKMKEKGDIPEGYSVSREKKERFSLILESASTNQTSMYLCASSYPGTGDEAFFGQGTRLTVV.